This T cell receptor (beta chain) was obtained from a study of cytomegalovirus exposure and HLA in healthy donors. Study-level points and caveats: Under in vitro conditions, a few CMV-associated chains were confirmed as specific for CMV antigens. The authors considered a cluster of highly shared sequence variants likely to be a sequencing artifact. The investigators catalogued some 150 TCR beta chains as cytomegalovirus-associated.

Donors sampled were nominally healthy, though unrecorded immune exposures were likely. 13 Jbeta primers and 60 Vbeta primers were used for the PCR. The assay was immunoSEQ multiplex PCR, and TCRdb's table has in-frame clones only and misses some. Counted here are fewer than 250,000 clones, roughly 80% occurring once; the ten biggest clones make up around 2.8%. Turning to this clone: Its cognate antigen is unknown.

This CDR3 has 19 amino acids. The trim removed 0 bases at V and 3 bases at J, leaving 15 bases unmatched. Germline CDR1 is SGHKS and CDR2 is YYEKEE (reference sequence). The sample was PBMCs. The rearrangement links TRBV5-5 to TRBJ2-3; TRBD2 matches at 8 bases. This TCR was recovered from a man under 40 in good health and CMV-seronegative. The CDR3, as DNA: TGTGCCAGCAGCTTGGGTTCCCGGTCGAGTAGCGGGGCGACAGATACGCAGTATTTT. Translating gives CASSLGSRSSSGATDTQYF. Full variable domain (rest looked up from reference TRBV5-5 and TRBJ2-3): DAGVTQSPTHLIKTRGQQVTLRCSPISGHKSVSWYQQVLGQGPQFIFQYYEKEERGRGNFPDRFSARQFPNYSSELNVNALLLGDSALYLCASSLGSRSSSGATDTQYFGPGTRLTVL.